This TCR beta chain derives from a study of regulatory T cells in long-lasting Graves disease. The V and J ends lost 4 bases and 7 bases, in that order; junction bases with no gene match: 7. This CDR3 contains 14 residues. Germline CDR1 reads SGHKS; CDR2 reads YYEKEE (reference sequence). Arm-PCR of CDR3 regions with iRepertoire HTBI primers generated TCR beta libraries. From the multiplex PCR reads, TCRdb called clonotypes with MiXCR, one entry per CDR3 protein. The table lists approximately 500,000 distinct CDR3 sequences, 20% to 25% of them singletons. In its sample, this clonotype was seen a few times. The time point denotes: persistent/refractory GD, antithyroid drugs over 5 years with positive TRAb. RNA isolated from PBMCs was used to make the TCR library.

This sequence was found in a female donor with Graves disease. The sample was peripheral blood mononuclear cells (PBMCs), taken when the disease was refractory, from a patient treated with antithyroid drugs. The gene calls are TRBV5-5 and TRBJ1-5; 8 nucleotides agree with TRBD1. CDR3 region: CASSAGQGLQPQHF. The CDR3 region has the DNA TGTGCCAGCAGCGCAGGACAGGGTTTGCAGCCCCAGCATTTT. Together with reference TRBV5-5 and TRBJ1-5, the CDR3 gives the full variable domain: DAGVTQSPTHLIKTRGQQVTLRCSPISGHKSVSWYQQVLGQGPQFIFQYYEKEERGRGNFPDRFSARQFPNYSSELNVNALLLGDSALYLCASSAGQGLQPQHFGDGTRLSIL.